Each of the 13 T cell receptor beta chains below was sequenced from the same sample in a study of cytomegalovirus exposure and HLA in healthy donors. A multiplex PCR was run with 60 Vbeta primers and 13 Jbeta primers. Assay used: immunoSEQ multiplex PCR; TCRdb lists only in-frame clones, some missing. The data show about 140,000 clones, 70% to 85% seen once. The sequencing sample was made of PBMCs. The receptors were gathered from a man in his thirties or forties in good health and CMV-seropositive.

This chain uses TRBV27 with TRBJ2-7; 9 bases fit TRBD2. With V trimmed by 8 bases and J by 4 bases, 9 bases remained unmatched. CDR3 length: 14 residues. The germline gives CDR1 MNHEY, CDR2 SMNVEV (reference sequence). CDR3: CASAGSGRQYEQYF. The CDR3 DNA reads as TGTGCCAGCGCGGGGAGCGGGAGGCAGTACGAGCAGTACTTC.

This clone was picked up a small number of times. DNA of the CDR3: TGCGCCAGCAGCCAAGATCCAGGGCCGGGACTTGGCTACGGAAACACCATATATTTT. Protein: CASSQDPGPGLGYGNTIYF. The V call is TRBV4-1, the J call TRBJ1-3, with D maybe TRBD1 (5 bases). The CDR3 is made up of 19 amino acids. The germline CDR1 and CDR2 sequences are MGHRA and YSYEKL. V dropped 0 bases and J dropped 4 bases, with 22 bases sitting between them.

V gene TRBV6-5 combines with J gene TRBJ2-5; 8 positions match TRBD1. Germline lookup yields CDR1 MNHEY and CDR2 SVGAGI. J lost 11 bases, V lost 4 bases, and 9 bases had no gene match. CDR3 length equals 13 residues. The CDR3 reads CASSFGQGAQQYF. DNA of the CDR3: TGTGCCAGCAGTTTCGGACAGGGAGCGCAGCAGTACTTC.

V usage is TRBV10-3 and J usage is TRBJ1-2; D may be TRBD1 (6 bases). V was pared by 4 bases and J by 7 bases, with 16 bases between. The CDR3 has 14 residues. Germline CDR1 reads ENHRY; CDR2 reads SYGVKD. CDR3 sequence (DNA): TGTGCCATCAGTGCATCGGCAGGGGAGCGTGGCTACACCTTC. Translation: CAISASAGERGYTF.

This chain links TRBV4-2 with TRBJ2-3; possible D gene TRBD1, 6 bases. Trimming pared 3 bases from V and 1 base from J, leaving 14 bases between. This CDR3 is 16 amino acids long. Germline CDR1 and CDR2: LGHNA and YNFKEQ. The CDR3 sequence: CASSHTNRVGTDTQYF. The DNA for the CDR3 is TGTGCCAGCAGCCACACAAACAGGGTCGGCACAGATACGCAGTATTTT.

Details on this clone: The junction departs from the called germline gene at one end, perhaps through a read error. The CDR3 sequence: CASSLGGPLATNEKLFF. The CDR3 DNA is TGTGCCAGCAGCCTAGGGGGCCCTCTGGCAACTAATGAAAAACTGTTTTTT. The V and J genes are TRBV13 and TRBJ1-4; 7 nucleotides agree with TRBD1. CDR3 length equals 17 residues. Germline lookup yields CDR1 PRHDT and CDR2 FYEKMQ (reference sequence).

The chain joins TRBV7-6 to TRBJ1-1; D is perhaps TRBD1 (5 bases). V lost 5 bases to trimming and J lost 0 bases, with 7 bases between them. Germline V gene sequence: CDR1 SGHVS, CDR2 FNYEAQ. The CDR3 sequence is 13 residues long. As DNA, the CDR3 is TGTGCCAGCAGCGAAGGGGTGAACACTGAAGCTTTCTTT. Protein: CASSEGVNTEAFF.

The chain carries TRBV4-2 and TRBJ2-7; a weak D match, TRBD2 (6 bases). This CDR3 is built from 15 residues. Germline V CDR1 and CDR2: LGHNA, YNFKEQ. Trimming removed 0 bases from V and 6 bases from J, with 15 bases in between. The chain's CDR3 is CASSQDGAGISEQYF. CDR3 DNA: TGTGCCAGCAGCCAAGATGGTGCGGGGATAAGCGAGCAGTACTTC.

This chain connects TRBV29-1 to TRBJ1-5, with D possibly matching TRBD1 (6 bases). CDR1 is SQVTM, CDR2 ANQGSEA, per germline. CDR3 length: 14 amino acids. V lost 6 bases to trimming and J lost 0 bases, with 12 bases between them. The CDR3 coding sequence is TGCAGCGTGAAAGGGACAAATAGCAATCAGCCCCAGCATTTT. It yields the protein CSVKGTNSNQPQHF.

The V gene is TRBV6-1, the J gene TRBJ1-5, with D possibly TRBD1 on 6 matching bases. CDR1 is MNHNS and CDR2 is SASEGT in the germline V gene. CDR3 size: 13 residues. Deletions cut 7 bases from V and 6 bases from J, with 13 bases between. CDR3 sequence (DNA): TGTGCCAGCACCAAGACAGGACCTCAGCCCCAGCATTTT. It codes for CASTKTGPQPQHF.

The V gene is TRBV2, the J gene TRBJ1-6; a weak D match, TRBD1 (6 bases). The V end was cut by 6 bases, the J end by 8 bases, with 14 bases between. CDR3 length equals 14 residues. Germline V gene sequence: CDR1 SNHLY, CDR2 FYNNEI. In DNA, the CDR3 is TGTGCCAGCAGGGGGGCCGAGGTTTATTCACCCCTCCACTTT. Its translation is CASRGAEVYSPLHF.

The gene calls are TRBV6-1 and TRBJ1-2, with D maybe TRBD1 (6 bases). CDR1 MNHNS and CDR2 SASEGT come from the germline V gene. The V end lost 11 bases, the J end lost 3 bases, and 13 bases lay between the germline ends. This CDR3 contains 12 residues. The CDR3 loop is CAGTGQHYGYTF. The CDR3, as DNA: TGTGCCGGCACCGGACAGCACTATGGCTACACCTTC.

This rearrangement joins TRBV28 to TRBJ2-4; 9 bases align to TRBD2. J lost 0 bases, V lost 5 bases, and 20 bases had no gene match. Per the germline V gene, CDR1 is MDHEN and CDR2 is SYDVKM. The CDR3 length is 21 residues. CDR3 sequence reads: CASSTGLALPPQTVAKNIQYF. The CDR3 DNA reads TGTGCCAGCAGTACGGGACTAGCCCTCCCCCCCCAAACCGTAGCCAAAAACATTCAGTACTTC.